This TCR beta chain was obtained from a study of beta chain features in type 1 diabetes. Overall study context: Healthy donors and patients had similar age, gender and cell yields.

This clone was counted between two and nine times. The V end lost 7 bases, the J end lost 6 bases, and 9 bases lay between the germline ends. This CDR3 region has 10 residues. Germline CDR1 and CDR2: DFQATT and SNEGSKA (reference sequence). Expressed TCRB transcripts were sequenced after all isolated RNA was converted to cDNA. The repertoire was sequenced with immunoSEQ multiplex PCR; TCRdb's copy has only in-frame clones and lacks some. The sample carries approximately 400,000 clones, more than 13% recorded once. This chain connects TRBV20-1 to TRBJ1-2; no reliable D call. The sequence was collected from a young woman in good health. Sequencing input: naive CD4+ T cells from blood. In DNA form, the CDR3 reads TGCAGTGGTGAGAGGGATGGCTACACCTTC. Translating gives CSGERDGYTF.